This is a list of T cell receptor beta chains from one sample in a study of PD-1 blockade in classical Hodgkin lymphoma. Sequencing used immunoSEQ multiplex PCR; TCRdb keeps in-frame clones, though not all of them. This table has around 45,000 clones, just under 80% appearing once. The sequencing here drew on peripheral blood mononuclear cells (PBMCs), taken before the fourth cycle of nivolumab. The receptors here all came from a human donor with classical Hodgkin lymphoma. Each CDR3 is given with its conserved first and last residue. The order of the fields is V gene, clone size, D gene, J gene, CDR3 protein, CDR3 DNA. The D gene is left open where the match is weak. A clone size is listed for some rows: how often the clone was seen (once, few, many), or a class if it is expanded.

v_gene: TRBV6-6
abundance: once
d_gene: TRBD1
j_gene: TRBJ2-5
CDR3aa: CASNRGTEETQYF
CDR3nt: TGTGCCAGCAATCGAGGGACAGAAGAGACCCAGTACTTC

v_gene: TRBV7-9
abundance: -
d_gene: TRBD2
j_gene: TRBJ2-7
CDR3aa: CASSLGGGISYEQYF
CDR3nt: TGTGCCAGCAGCTTAGGCGGGGGGATCTCCTACGAGCAGTACTTC

v_gene: TRBV4-3
abundance: few
d_gene: -
j_gene: TRBJ1-1
CDR3aa: CASSQDMNTEAFF
CDR3nt: TGCGCCAGCAGCCAAGATATGAACACTGAAGCTTTCTTT

v_gene: TRBV5-1
abundance: few
d_gene: TRBD2
j_gene: TRBJ2-3
CDR3aa: CASSSSGGLGTQYF
CDR3nt: TGCGCCAGCAGCAGTAGCGGGGGGCTGGGTACGCAGTATTTT

v_gene: TRBV6-1
abundance: -
d_gene: -
j_gene: TRBJ1-1
CDR3aa: CASSEFLGSDVPEAFF
CDR3nt: TGTGCCAGCAGTGAATTTCTAGGCAGCGACGTACCTGAAGCTTTCTTT

v_gene: TRBV19
abundance: -
d_gene: -
j_gene: TRBJ1-2
CDR3aa: CASSIVGANYGYTF
CDR3nt: TGTGCCAGTAGTATAGTTGGGGCAAACTATGGCTACACCTTC

v_gene: TRBV28
abundance: -
d_gene: -
j_gene: TRBJ1-4
CDR3aa: CASRTRDTLPKLFF
CDR3nt: TGTGCCAGCAGGACCCGGGACACCCTCCCGAAACTGTTTTTT

v_gene: TRBV5-6
abundance: -
d_gene: -
j_gene: TRBJ2-7
CDR3aa: CASSLYTGSQYF
CDR3nt: TGTGCCAGCAGCTTGTATACAGGGAGTCAGTACTTC

v_gene: TRBV7-9
abundance: -
d_gene: TRBD1
j_gene: TRBJ2-6
CDR3aa: CASSLLQGAGANVLTF
CDR3nt: TGTGCCAGCAGCCTCCTACAGGGGGCTGGGGCCAACGTCCTGACTTTC

v_gene: TRBV7-9
abundance: -
d_gene: -
j_gene: TRBJ2-5
CDR3aa: CASSSQGETQYF
CDR3nt: TGTGCCAGCTCGAGTCAGGGTGAGACCCAGTACTTC

v_gene: TRBV6-1
abundance: -
d_gene: -
j_gene: TRBJ1-2
CDR3aa: CASSEGGRLSGYTF
CDR3nt: TGTGCCAGCAGTGAAGGAGGACGACTCTCTGGCTACACCTTC

v_gene: TRBV6-5
abundance: -
d_gene: -
j_gene: TRBJ1-1
CDR3aa: CASSYGVVNTEAFF
CDR3nt: TGTGCCAGCAGTTATGGGGTAGTGAACACTGAAGCTTTCTTT

v_gene: TRBV27
abundance: -
d_gene: -
j_gene: TRBJ1-3
CDR3aa: CASSLTGGISGNTIYF
CDR3nt: TGTGCCAGCAGTTTAACGGGGGGGATCTCTGGAAACACCATATATTTT

v_gene: TRBV7-6
abundance: -
d_gene: TRBD2
j_gene: TRBJ2-1
CDR3aa: CASSFSGGTYNEQFF
CDR3nt: TGTGCCAGCAGCTTTAGCGGGGGAACCTACAATGAGCAGTTCTTC

v_gene: TRBV4-2
abundance: -
d_gene: -
j_gene: TRBJ1-1
CDR3aa: CASSYTENTEAFF
CDR3nt: TGTGCCAGCAGCTATACCGAGAACACTGAAGCTTTCTTT

v_gene: TRBV2
abundance: -
d_gene: -
j_gene: TRBJ1-2
CDR3aa: CASSEKTVYGYTF
CDR3nt: TGTGCCAGCAGTGAAAAGACAGTCTATGGCTACACCTTC

v_gene: TRBV18
abundance: once
d_gene: TRBD1
j_gene: TRBJ1-1
CDR3aa: CASSATGGGTEAFF
CDR3nt: TGTGCCAGCTCCGCCACAGGGGGAGGCACTGAAGCTTTCTTT

v_gene: TRBV5-1
abundance: once
d_gene: TRBD1
j_gene: TRBJ1-1
CDR3aa: CASRVAGTGNTEAFF
CDR3nt: TGCGCCAGCAGGGTCGCCGGGACAGGGAACACTGAAGCTTTCTTT

v_gene: TRBV19
abundance: -
d_gene: TRBD1
j_gene: TRBJ1-5
CDR3aa: CASRRSDRVHQPQHF
CDR3nt: TGTGCCAGTAGAAGAAGCGACAGGGTGCATCAGCCCCAGCATTTT

v_gene: TRBV9
abundance: few
d_gene: -
j_gene: TRBJ2-7
CDR3aa: CASSVGLQGTEQYF
CDR3nt: TGTGCCAGCAGCGTAGGATTGCAGGGGACCGAGCAGTACTTC

v_gene: TRBV7-3
abundance: -
d_gene: -
j_gene: TRBJ2-7
CDR3aa: CASSFGGHNDEQYF
CDR3nt: TGTGCCAGCAGCTTTGGGGGGCACAATGACGAGCAGTACTTC

v_gene: TRBV4-1
abundance: -
d_gene: TRBD2
j_gene: TRBJ2-7
CDR3aa: CASSQDRGGSSYEQYF
CDR3nt: TGCGCCAGCAGCCAAGATCGCGGGGGGTCTTCCTACGAGCAGTACTTC

v_gene: TRBV6-4
abundance: once
d_gene: -
j_gene: TRBJ2-1
CDR3aa: CASSATKGWEQFF
CDR3nt: TGTGCCAGCAGTGCCACTAAGGGGTGGGAGCAGTTCTTC

v_gene: TRBV7-9
abundance: -
d_gene: -
j_gene: TRBJ1-2
CDR3aa: CASSTLPNNYGYTF
CDR3nt: TGTGCCAGCTCCACATTACCTAATAACTATGGCTACACCTTC

v_gene: TRBV19
abundance: -
d_gene: -
j_gene: TRBJ1-5
CDR3aa: CASSAGRIGQPQHF
CDR3nt: TGTGCCAGTAGTGCTGGTAGGATAGGACAGCCCCAGCATTTT

v_gene: TRBV7-9
abundance: -
d_gene: TRBD1
j_gene: TRBJ1-5
CDR3aa: CASSLGQGNQPQHF
CDR3nt: TGTGCCAGCAGCCTGGGACAGGGTAATCAGCCCCAGCATTTT

v_gene: TRBV2
abundance: -
d_gene: -
j_gene: TRBJ1-1
CDR3aa: CASSEREGEYYTEAFF
CDR3nt: TGTGCCAGCAGTGAAAGGGAGGGGGAATATTACACTGAAGCTTTCTTT

v_gene: TRBV5-8
abundance: few
d_gene: -
j_gene: TRBJ2-7
CDR3aa: CASPSPPQGESYEQYF
CDR3nt: TGTGCCAGCCCGTCCCCCCCCCAGGGAGAGTCCTACGAGCAGTACTTC

v_gene: TRBV7-8
abundance: once
d_gene: -
j_gene: TRBJ1-1
CDR3aa: CASSLVAWRSQNTEAFF
CDR3nt: TGTGCCAGCAGCTTAGTTGCCTGGCGGAGTCAGAACACTGAAGCTTTCTTT

v_gene: TRBV29-1
abundance: -
d_gene: -
j_gene: TRBJ2-7
CDR3aa: CSVDLWNRGIYEQYF
CDR3nt: TGCAGCGTTGATCTTTGGAACCGGGGTATCTACGAGCAGTACTTC

v_gene: TRBV7-2
abundance: -
d_gene: -
j_gene: TRBJ2-7
CDR3aa: CASNRDGDSYEQYF
CDR3nt: TGTGCCAGCAACCGGGACGGCGATTCCTACGAGCAGTACTTC

v_gene: TRBV6-5
abundance: -
d_gene: TRBD1
j_gene: TRBJ1-6
CDR3aa: CASRATGDSPLHF
CDR3nt: TGTGCCAGCAGGGCGACAGGGGATTCACCCCTCCACTTT

v_gene: TRBV7-8
abundance: -
d_gene: TRBD1
j_gene: TRBJ1-3
CDR3aa: CASSPNRDRGGSGNTIYF
CDR3nt: TGTGCCAGCAGCCCTAATCGGGACAGGGGAGGTTCTGGAAACACCATATATTTT

v_gene: TRBV19
abundance: -
d_gene: -
j_gene: TRBJ1-6
CDR3aa: CASSSGRENSPLHF
CDR3nt: TGTGCCAGTAGTTCTGGCAGGGAGAATTCACCCCTCCACTTT

v_gene: TRBV2
abundance: -
d_gene: TRBD2
j_gene: TRBJ2-1
CDR3aa: CASRGLAGGYNEQFF
CDR3nt: TGTGCCAGCAGGGGACTAGCGGGGGGTTACAATGAGCAGTTCTTC

v_gene: TRBV18
abundance: once
d_gene: -
j_gene: TRBJ2-2
CDR3aa: CASSPQGGLDTGELFF
CDR3nt: TGTGCCAGCTCACCACAGGGGGGCCTGGACACCGGGGAGCTGTTTTTT

v_gene: TRBV7-9
abundance: -
d_gene: -
j_gene: TRBJ1-2
CDR3aa: CASSLNGAQGVGYTF
CDR3nt: TGTGCCAGCAGCTTAAACGGAGCCCAAGGGGTTGGCTACACCTTC